Given below is one T cell receptor (beta chain) in context. Antigen: not known. This entry comes from a study of cytomegalovirus exposure and HLA in healthy donors. Overall study: Findings of an earlier analysis included roughly 110 million unique TCR beta sequences from roughly 200 million T cells. Study conclusions and caveats: Within an earlier analysis, most TCR beta V segments proved productive either about 90% or about 30% of the time. Researchers catalogued roughly 170 TCR beta chains as cytomegalovirus-associated.

PCR used 60 Vbeta primers and 13 Jbeta primers. Original analysis: An analysis that came later counted tens of millions of unique TCR beta chains, approximately 10 million shared. Libraries were prepared by immunoSEQ multiplex PCR; TCRdb keeps only in-frame clonotypes and omits some of them. Clone size and V and J calls were adopted from that table, with D and trimming inferred from the DNA. The sample lists about 180,000 clones, roughly 77% occurring once. Losses at the gene ends were 4 bases for V and 0 bases for J; bases not matched to a gene: 4. The length of the CDR3 is 16 residues. CDR1 and CDR2 (germline): KGHSH, LQKENI.

The chain couples TRBV18 to TRBJ2-1, with TRBD2 matching over 9 bases. Sequenced input: PBMCs. This clonotype was sampled from a woman younger than 45 in good health and CMV-seropositive. The CDR3 nucleotides read TGTGCCAGCTCACAAAATAGCGGGGGCTCCTACAATGAGCAGTTCTTC. It specifies CASSQNSGGSYNEQFF. The whole variable domain, filled in from reference TRBV18 and TRBJ2-1, reads NAGVMQNPRHLVRRRGQEARLRCSPMKGHSHVYWYRQLPEEGLKFMVYLQKENIIDESGMPKERFSAEFPKEGPSILRIQQVVRGDSAAYFCASSQNSGGSYNEQFFGPGTRLTVL.